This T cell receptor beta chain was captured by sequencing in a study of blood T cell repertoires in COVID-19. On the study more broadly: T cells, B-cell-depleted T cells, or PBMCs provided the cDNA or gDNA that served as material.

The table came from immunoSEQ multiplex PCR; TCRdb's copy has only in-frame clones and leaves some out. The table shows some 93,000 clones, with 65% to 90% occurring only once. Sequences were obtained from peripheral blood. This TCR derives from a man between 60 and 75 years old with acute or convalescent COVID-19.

For the CDR3, the DNA is TGCGCCAGCAGACCCTCGGGCAGGGCATCTCACTACGAGCAGTACTTC. Its protein is CASRPSGRASHYEQYF. The chain recombines TRBV10-2 with TRBJ2-7; weak D call: TRBD1 (5 bases). V was clipped by 6 bases and J by 3 bases, with 21 bases between them. Germline-derived CDR1 and CDR2 are WSHSY and SAAADI. The CDR3 consists of 16 residues.